This TCR beta chain was sequenced during a study of CD8 T cells in ankylosing spondylitis. This clonotype was detected ten times or more. What it recognizes is unknown. MiXCR, applied by TCRdb to the 5' RACE reads, yields one record per CDR3 protein. The data show 200,000 to 250,000 distinct CDR3 sequences, with over 9.5% seen just once and 20% to 25% held by the top ten. Germline V gene lookup returns CDR1 SGDLS and CDR2 YYNGEE. V lost 4 bases, J lost 1 base, and 11 bases lay in between. The CDR3 sequence is 14 residues long. Study-wide results and limits: A motif of 7 to 9 highly homologous TCR beta variants was seen as apparently characteristic of ankylosing spondylitis blood.

The rearrangement links TRBV9 to TRBJ1-1; no definite D call. The receptor's source is a male donor with ankylosing spondylitis or in good health (not recorded which). The sample taken for sequencing was blood, either unsorted or a sorted T cell fraction (not recorded which). The CDR3 bases are TGTGCCAGCAGCACCACCTGGGGGAACACTGAAGCTTTCTTT. Amino acid sequence: CASSTTWGNTEAFF.